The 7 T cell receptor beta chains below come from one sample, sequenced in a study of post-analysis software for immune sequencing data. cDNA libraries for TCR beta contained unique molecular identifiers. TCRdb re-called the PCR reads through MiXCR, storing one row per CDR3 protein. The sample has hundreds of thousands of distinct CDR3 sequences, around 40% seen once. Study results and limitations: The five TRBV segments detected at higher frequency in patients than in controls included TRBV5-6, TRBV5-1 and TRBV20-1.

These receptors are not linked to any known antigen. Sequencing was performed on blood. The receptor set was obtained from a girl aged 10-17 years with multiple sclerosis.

The CDR3 DNA sequence: TGTGCCAGCAGCTTAGCTCTTGAGGTTGCCAAACTGTTTTTT. Its translation is CASSLALEVAKLFF. The V and J genes are TRBV7-2 and TRBJ1-4; D unclear. Trimming took 0 bases from V and 11 from J, leaving 13 bases between them. Germline V gene data show CDR1 as SGHTA and CDR2 as FQGNSA. The CDR3 covers 14 residues.

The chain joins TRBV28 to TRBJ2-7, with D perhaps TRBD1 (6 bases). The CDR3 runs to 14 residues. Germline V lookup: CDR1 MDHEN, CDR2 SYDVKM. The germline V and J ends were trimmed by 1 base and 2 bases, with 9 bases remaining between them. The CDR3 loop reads CASSLSGQTYEQYF. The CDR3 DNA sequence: TGTGCCAGCAGTTTATCAGGACAGACCTACGAGCAGTACTTC.

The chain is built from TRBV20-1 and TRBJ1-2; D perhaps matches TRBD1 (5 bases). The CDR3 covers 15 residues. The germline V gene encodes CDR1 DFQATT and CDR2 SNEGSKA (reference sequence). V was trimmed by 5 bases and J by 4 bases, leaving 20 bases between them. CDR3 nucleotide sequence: TGCAGTGCTCAGATAAATCCGACAGCTCGCTATGGCTACACCTTC. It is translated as CSAQINPTARYGYTF.

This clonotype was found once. The DNA of the CDR3 is TGCAGTGCTACCAAGGACGAGAACACTGAAGCTTTCTTT. Amino acids: CSATKDENTEAFF. V is TRBV20-1 and J is TRBJ1-1; D ambiguous. Germline CDR1 reads DFQATT; CDR2 reads SNEGSKA (reference sequence). CDR3 length equals 13 residues. V was pared by 4 bases and J by 1 base, with 10 bases between.

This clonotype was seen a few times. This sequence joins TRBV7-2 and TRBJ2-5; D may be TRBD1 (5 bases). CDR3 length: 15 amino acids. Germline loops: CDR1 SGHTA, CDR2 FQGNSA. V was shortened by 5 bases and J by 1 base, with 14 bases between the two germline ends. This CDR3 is CASSQGHGPQETQYF. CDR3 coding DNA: TGTGCCAGCAGCCAAGGACACGGGCCCCAAGAGACCCAGTACTTC.

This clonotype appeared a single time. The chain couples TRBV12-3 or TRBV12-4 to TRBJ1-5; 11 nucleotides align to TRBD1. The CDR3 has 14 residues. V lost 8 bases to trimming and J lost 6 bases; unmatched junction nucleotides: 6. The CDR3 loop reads CASLRTGGGQPQHF. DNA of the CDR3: TGTGCCAGCCTCCGGACAGGGGGCGGTCAGCCCCAGCATTTT.

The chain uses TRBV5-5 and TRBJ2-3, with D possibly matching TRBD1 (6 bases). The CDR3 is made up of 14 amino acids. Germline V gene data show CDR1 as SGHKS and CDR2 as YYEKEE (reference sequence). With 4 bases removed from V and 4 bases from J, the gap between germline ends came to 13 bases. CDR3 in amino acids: CASSVGQSSDTQYF. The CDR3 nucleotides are TGTGCCAGCAGCGTTGGACAGTCTTCAGATACGCAGTATTTT.